The 15 T cell receptor beta chains listed next were all sequenced from one sample in a study of cytomegalovirus exposure and HLA in healthy donors. Primers: 60 Vbeta forward and 13 Jbeta reverse. Generated by immunoSEQ multiplex PCR, the TCRdb table keeps only in-frame clones and is missing some. The table has tens of thousands of clones, roughly 64% seen once. The sequenced sample was PBMCs. Receptor source: a woman aged 40 to 49 in good health and CMV-seropositive.

The chain recombines TRBV4-3 with TRBJ2-3; 9 nucleotides match TRBD2. The CDR3 is 16 residues long. Germline CDR1 LGHNA, CDR2 YSLEER. Germline trimming cut 4 bases from V and 5 bases from J; bases unmatched to any gene: 10. Here the CDR3 reads CASSRLAGDAVDTQYF. The CDR3 DNA reads as TGCGCCAGCAGCCGCTTAGCGGGAGACGCGGTAGATACGCAGTATTTT.

V and J are TRBV27 and TRBJ2-1; perhaps TRBD2 as D (7 bases). V was shortened by 2 bases and J by 3 bases, with 17 bases between the two germline ends. The CDR3 loop spans 17 amino acids. Per the germline V gene, CDR1 is MNHEY and CDR2 is SMNVEV (reference sequence). Here the CDR3 DNA reads TGTGCCAGCAGTTTAATTGGGGGGGCGAAGTTCTACAATGAGCAGTTCTTC. Amino acids: CASSLIGGAKFYNEQFF.

The chain uses TRBV5-1 and TRBJ1-4, with no clear D. Trimming removed 2 bases at V and 5 bases at J, with 10 bases between. CDR3 length equals 14 residues. Germline loops: CDR1 SGHRS, CDR2 YFSETQ. The CDR3, as DNA: TGCGCCAGCAGCTTTATACCGGGGAATGAAAAACTGTTTTTT. This translates into CASSFIPGNEKLFF.

This chain uses TRBV2 with TRBJ2-1, with 9 bases matching TRBD2. J was trimmed by 4 bases and V by 3 bases; bases with no gene match: 7. Germline V gene lookup returns CDR1 SNHLY and CDR2 FYNNEI. The CDR3 loop spans 16 amino acids. The CDR3: CASSESSGKPYNEQFF. The CDR3 coding sequence is TGTGCCAGCAGTGAGTCTAGCGGGAAACCATACAATGAGCAGTTCTTC.

The V gene is TRBV13, the J gene TRBJ2-2; D possibly corresponds to TRBD2 (7 bases). Per germline, CDR1 PRHDT and CDR2 FYEKMQ (reference sequence). Trimming pared 1 base from V and 6 bases from J, leaving 15 bases between. CDR3 length: 16 residues. The CDR3, as DNA: TGTGCCAGCAGCTTAGTAGAGGGGGGGACTTCCGGGGAGCTGTTTTTT. Encoded protein: CASSLVEGGTSGELFF.

This rearrangement joins TRBV7-3 to TRBJ2-3; 7 bases fit TRBD1. The CDR3 contains 14 residues. The germline V gene encodes CDR1 SGHTA and CDR2 FQGTGA. J gave up 4 bases and V 2 bases, and 3 bases lay outside the gene matches. The chain's CDR3 is CASSLDRDPDTQYF. CDR3 DNA: TGTGCCAGCAGCTTAGACAGGGACCCAGATACGCAGTATTTT.

The chain carries TRBV19 and TRBJ2-3; D uncertain. Germline V gene sequence: CDR1 LNHDA, CDR2 SQIVND (reference sequence). The V end was cut by 5 bases, the J end by 2 bases, with 17 bases between. The CDR3 length is 16 residues. The DNA of the CDR3 is TGTGCCAGTAGTCCGTTTTACGGGTCGACCACAGATACGCAGTATTTT. Protein: CASSPFYGSTTDTQYF.

The rearrangement joins TRBV15 to TRBJ2-7, with 7 bases matching TRBD1. Per germline, CDR1 LNHNV and CDR2 YYDKDF (reference sequence). V lost 4 bases, J lost 4 bases, and 10 bases stayed unmatched. CDR3 length: 15 residues. This CDR3 is CATSTAPDRNYEQYF. CDR3 nucleotides: TGTGCCACCAGCACTGCCCCGGACAGGAATTACGAGCAGTACTTC. The whole variable domain, filled in from reference TRBV15 and TRBJ2-7, reads DAMVIQNPRYQVTQFGKPVTLSCSQTLNHNVMYWYQQKSSQAPKLLFHYYDKDFNNEADTPDNFQSRRPNTSFCFLDIRSPGLGDTAMYLCATSTAPDRNYEQYFGPGTRLTVT.

This chain links TRBV10-3 with TRBJ1-1; 7 positions match TRBD1. CDR1 is ENHRY and CDR2 is SYGVKD in the germline V gene. This CDR3 spans 14 amino acids. Losses at the gene ends were 5 bases for V and 5 bases for J; bases not matched to a gene: 8. CDR3 region: CAISREGAGTEAFF. CDR3 nucleotides: TGTGCCATCAGTCGCGAGGGGGCAGGGACTGAAGCTTTCTTT.

This clone occurred a few times. This chain joins TRBV28 and TRBJ1-1; 7 bases map to TRBD1. The CDR3 is made up of 18 amino acids. J gave up 2 bases and V 6 bases, and 18 bases lay outside the gene matches. Germline CDR1 and CDR2: MDHEN and SYDVKM. The CDR3 coding sequence is TGTGCCAGCAGCCCCTTCTCCCGGGCCAGGGGGGTTAACACTGAAGCTTTCTTT. The encoded protein is CASSPFSRARGVNTEAFF.

The CDR3 reads CASSKGLNLNNEQFF. The CDR3 nucleotides read TGTGCCAGCAGTAAAGGACTAAACCTTAACAATGAGCAGTTCTTC. The V call is TRBV27, the J call TRBJ2-1; D is possibly TRBD2 (6 bases). Trimming shortened V by 5 bases and J by 5 bases, and 16 bases separated the two germline ends. Germline V CDR1 and CDR2: MNHEY, SMNVEV (reference sequence). The CDR3 consists of 15 residues.

The rearrangement joins TRBV9 to TRBJ1-5, with 7 positions matching TRBD1. The germline gives CDR1 SGDLS, CDR2 YYNGEE. The CDR3 consists of 15 residues. Trimming at V came to 4 bases and at J to 1 base, leaving 5 bases not matched to a gene. CDR3 sequence reads: CASSLQGWSNQPQHF. The DNA of the CDR3 is TGTGCCAGCAGCTTACAGGGGTGGAGCAATCAGCCCCAGCATTTT.

The chain carries TRBV4-3 and TRBJ2-7; 11 bases match TRBD2. CDR3 length: 16 residues. The V and J ends lost 1 base and 2 bases, in that order; junction bases with no gene match: 4. The germline V gene encodes CDR1 LGHNA and CDR2 YSLEER. CDR3 DNA sequence: TGCGCCAGCAGCCAAGTCATAGCGGGAGGGACCTACGAGCAGTACTTC. This translates into CASSQVIAGGTYEQYF.

A few counts support this clone. The V and J genes are TRBV28 and TRBJ1-3, with 7 bases aligning to TRBD1. Germline V gene data show CDR1 as MDHEN and CDR2 as SYDVKM. The CDR3 spans 18 residues. V lost 5 bases, J lost 0 bases, and 13 bases stayed unmatched. The CDR3 region is CASSPGTATKASGNTIYF. In DNA form, the CDR3 reads TGTGCCAGCAGTCCCGGGACAGCTACCAAGGCCTCTGGAAACACCATATATTTT.

In this sample, this clone turned up a few times. The chain is built from TRBV18 and TRBJ2-7, with unresolved D. V dropped 2 bases and J dropped 5 bases, with 7 bases sitting between them. The length of the CDR3 is 12 residues. Germline V gene data show CDR1 as KGHSH and CDR2 as LQKENI. The CDR3 loop reads CASSPSSDEQYF. CDR3 DNA sequence: TGTGCCAGCTCACCATCGTCAGACGAGCAGTACTTC.